This T cell receptor beta chain was recorded in a study of regulatory T cells in long-lasting Graves disease. General study results and limits: Analyses excluded thyroid tissue, covering peripheral blood alone. Segments TRBV28, TRBJ1-2 and TRBJ2-5 showed preferential usage in persistent disease.

Between the trimmed V and J ends, which lost 1 base and 1 base, there was a span of 13 bases. This CDR3 is built from 16 residues. CDR1 is SNHLY, CDR2 FYNNEI, per germline. Noted time point: newly diagnosed GD, antithyroid drugs for less than 3 months. TCR sequences were obtained from RNA taken from PBMCs. This clonotype has at least ten counts. What it binds is not known. Researchers made TCR beta libraries by using iRepertoire HTBI primers and running Arm-PCR on CDR3 regions. TCRdb re-analysed the multiplex PCR reads in MiXCR, keeping a single row per CDR3 protein. The table shows roughly 560,000 distinct CDR3 sequences, with 15% to 20% occurring only once. The same data also went into a second study, on T cells in Graves' hyperthyroidism and ophthalmopathy. That report notes: Graves' hyperthyroidism without ophthalmopathy progression within 18 months was termed stable. Patients aged 18 to 65 had newly diagnosed hyperthyroidism that had lasted under 2 months.

The V call is TRBV2, the J call TRBJ1-1; perhaps TRBD1 as D (5 bases). The material was peripheral blood mononuclear cells (PBMCs), obtained at new diagnosis, from a patient treated with antithyroid drugs. The receptor's source is a woman in her forties or fifties with Graves disease. CDR3 loop: CASSEGQGFGNTEAFF. CDR3 in DNA: TGTGCCAGCAGTGAAGGGCAGGGTTTCGGGAACACTGAAGCTTTCTTT.